The T cell receptor (beta chain) described here comes from a study of shared T cell receptors in the human thymus. CDR3 length: 16 residues. CDR1 and CDR2 from the germline V gene are MGHRA and YSYEKL. V dropped 0 bases and J dropped 2 bases, with 11 bases sitting between them. The repertoire was sequenced with immunoSEQ multiplex PCR; TCRdb's copy has only in-frame clones and lacks some. Of approximately 660,000 clones in the sample, around 87% were seen once. The same sample was also studied in work on human thymus T cells. That source adds: Samples came from healthy Finnish infants during open corrective cardiac surgery. Corrective heart surgery yielded resections, and these provided the thymus tissue. It looked as if thymic and blood repertoires used V and J genes in a biased way. Related research reported highly overlapping thymic repertoires among unrelated individuals.

The chain has TRBV4-1 and TRBJ1-3; no clear D. The sequence came from a boy under two years old with a congenital heart defect. Sequenced input: thymocytes. CDR3 coding DNA: TGCGCCAGCAGCCAAGATGAGGGCCCCCCTGGAAACACCATATATTTT. Amino acid sequence: CASSQDEGPPGNTIYF.